This T cell receptor beta chain appears in the sequencing data of a study of cytomegalovirus exposure and HLA in healthy donors. General observations from the study: It was assumed in the presence/absence analyses that sequencing depth was roughly uniform across donors. Other equally common chains were less clonally expanded than HLA-associated TCR beta chains, a later analysis showed.

As for this clone: As yet, its antigen is unknown.

Both 60 Vbeta primers and 13 Jbeta primers went into the PCR. Sequencing used immunoSEQ multiplex PCR; TCRdb keeps in-frame clones, though not all of them. The sample records about 130,000 clones, approximately 84% being singletons. V shed 3 bases, J shed 3 bases, and the junction held 13 bases outside the gene matches. CDR3 length equals 17 residues. Germline V CDR1 and CDR2: SGHVS, FQNEAQ. Sequenced sample: PBMCs. This TCR came from a woman aged 40 to 50 in good health and CMV-seronegative. The chain combines TRBV7-8 with TRBJ2-7, with 8 nucleotides matching TRBD1. The CDR3 loop reads CASSLATISGQGYEQYF. CDR3 bases: TGTGCCAGCAGCTTGGCCACAATAAGTGGACAGGGCTACGAGCAGTACTTC.